These 15 T cell receptor beta chains share one sample of origin, sequenced in a study of control samples from healthy donors and cancer patients. Sequenced by immunoSEQ multiplex PCR; TCRdb stores in-frame clones only, minus some. The sample comprises roughly 49,000 clones, roughly 90% of which are singletons, and almost 40% rests with the top ten. Source material: PBMCs. Receptor source: a man aged 45-65 years with head and neck cancer.

This clone was detected once. The junction differs from germline at one of its ends, possibly a read error. The chain combines TRBV7-7 with TRBJ2-6; D gene ambiguous. The germline V gene encodes CDR1 SSHAT and CDR2 FNYEAQ (reference sequence). The CDR3 is made up of 15 amino acids. The CDR3 region is CASSPKEAGANVLTF. CDR3 bases: TGTGCTAGCAGCCCAAAAGAAGCTGGGGCCAACGTCCTGACTTTC.

The chain employs TRBV6-2 or TRBV6-3 and TRBJ2-3; D gene uncertain. Trimming shortened V by 4 bases and J by 0 bases, and 20 bases separated the two germline ends. This CDR3 has 18 residues. The germline V gene has CDR1 MNHEY and CDR2 SVGEGT. The CDR3 DNA sequence: TGTGCCAGCAGTTTGCCCCCTAAAGGGTTTCAAAGCACAGATACGCAGTATTTT. It specifies CASSLPPKGFQSTDTQYF.

This clone has just one count. V is TRBV12-3 or TRBV12-4 and J is TRBJ1-5, with D uncertain. Trimming pared 5 bases from V and 9 bases from J, leaving 8 bases between. The CDR3 runs to 11 residues. The CDR3 bases are TGTGCCAGCAGTCTGGGCCGGCCCCAGCATTTT. Residues: CASSLGRPQHF.

The CDR3: CAWSVQETQYF. For the CDR3, the DNA is TGTGCCTGGAGTGTACAAGAGACCCAGTACTTC. The chain carries TRBV30 and TRBJ2-5; D unresolved. The germline gives CDR1 GTSNPN, CDR2 SVGIG (reference sequence). V gave up 0 bases and J gave up 2 bases, with 1 base separating them. CDR3 length: 11 amino acids.

The chain carries TRBV27 and TRBJ1-6, with 8 bases identical to TRBD1. V was pared by 5 bases and J by 4 bases, with 1 base of the junction left unmatched. Germline-derived CDR1 and CDR2 are MNHEY and SMNVEV (reference sequence). The CDR3 totals 14 residues. The CDR3 reads CASSQGAYNSPLHF. The CDR3 region has the DNA TGTGCCAGCAGTCAGGGGGCGTATAATTCACCCCTCCACTTT.

The V call is TRBV6-4, the J call TRBJ2-1; the match to TRBD2 covers 8 bases. Trimming cost V 6 bases and J 5 bases; bases outside gene matches: 9. Germline V CDR1 and CDR2: MRHNA, SNTAGT. The CDR3 spans 15 residues. The CDR3 DNA follows: TGTGCCAGCAGCGTGGGTCGGGGGGGGCACAATGAGCAGTTCTTC. Translation: CASSVGRGGHNEQFF.

This sequence joins TRBV5-4 and TRBJ2-5, with D uncertain. Germline V lookup: CDR1 SGHNT, CDR2 YYREEE (reference sequence). The CDR3 extends over 15 amino acids. With 4 bases removed from V and 2 bases from J, the gap between germline ends came to 15 bases. For the CDR3, the DNA is TGTGCCAGCAGCCCGCGGTCCTTACAGCAAGAGACCCAGTACTTC. This codes for CASSPRSLQQETQYF.

The chain is built from TRBV10-2 and TRBJ1-1; no firm D call. V lost 6 bases and J lost 0, with 8 bases in between. This CDR3 is built from 13 residues. Germline V lookup: CDR1 WSHSY, CDR2 SAAADI. CDR3 loop: CASSQFMNTEAFF. The DNA for the CDR3 is TGCGCCAGCAGCCAGTTTATGAACACTGAAGCTTTCTTT.

J is TRBJ2-2 and V is TRBV2; TRBD1 is a possible D gene (6 bases). V lost 2 bases, J lost 7 bases, and 17 bases lay in between. The CDR3 has 16 residues. The V gene's germline CDR1 is SNHLY and CDR2 FYNNEI. The CDR3 DNA is TGTGCCAGCAGTGAATTCAGGACAGATATGAGCGGGGAGCTGTTTTTT. It is translated as CASSEFRTDMSGELFF. Based on the CDR3 plus reference TRBV2 and TRBJ2-2, the full variable domain is EPEVTQTPSHQVTQMGQEVILRCVPISNHLYFYWYRQILGQKVEFLVSFYNNEISEKSEIFDDQFSVERPDGSNFTLKIRSTKLEDSAMYFCASSEFRTDMSGELFFGEGSRLTVL.

The count of this clone is one. The chain has TRBV24-1 and TRBJ2-2; 8 nucleotides align to TRBD1. The CDR3 runs to 17 residues. J was trimmed by 3 bases and V by 4 bases; bases with no gene match: 9. Germline CDR1 is KGHDR and CDR2 is SFDVKD. CDR3 in DNA: TGTGCCACCAGTGACGCTCCCGGACAGGGCCACACCGGGGAGCTGTTTTTT. It yields the protein CATSDAPGQGHTGELFF.

This chain connects TRBV28 to TRBJ2-7; D perhaps matches TRBD2 (5 bases). Germline V gives CDR1 MDHEN, CDR2 SYDVKM. V was cut by 6 bases and J by 6 bases, with 12 bases left in between. This CDR3 is built from 12 residues. CDR3 region: CASSPSGIEQYF. DNA for the CDR3: TGTGCCAGCAGCCCCTCCGGGATCGAGCAGTACTTC.

A single count supports this clone. This chain connects TRBV19 to TRBJ1-5, with TRBD1 identical over 8 bases. Germline lookup yields CDR1 LNHDA and CDR2 SQIVND (reference sequence). V was clipped by 5 bases and J by 1 base; unmatched bases: 10. There are 17 residues in the CDR3. The CDR3 sequence is CASSRTGNGNSNQPQHF. The CDR3 DNA is TGTGCCAGTAGTCGGACAGGGAACGGAAACAGCAATCAGCCCCAGCATTTT.

This chain connects TRBV9 to TRBJ1-2, with D possibly TRBD1 on 6 matching bases. V lost 4 bases to trimming and J lost 5 bases, with 21 bases between them. Germline values: CDR1 SGDLS, CDR2 YYNGEE. This CDR3 spans 16 amino acids. Here the CDR3 DNA reads TGTGCCAGCAGCCCAGGGAGAGGACAGCTTCTATATGGCTACACCTTC. This encodes CASSPGRGQLLYGYTF.

The V call is TRBV2, the J call TRBJ1-1, with no clear D. The germline CDR1 and CDR2 sequences are SNHLY and FYNNEI. CDR3 length equals 13 residues. Trimming removed 6 bases from V and 7 bases from J, with 15 bases in between. CDR3 amino acids: CASRRTVFDEAFF. The CDR3 bases are TGTGCCAGCAGGAGAACAGTCTTTGATGAAGCTTTCTTT.

The genes are TRBV6-5 and TRBJ2-3, with D possibly matching TRBD2 (5 bases). CDR1 MNHEY and CDR2 SVGAGI come from the germline V gene. Trimming cost V 5 bases and J 4 bases, with 10 bases left between them. This CDR3 comprises 13 residues. CDR3 protein: CASSIGGSDTQYF. DNA for the CDR3: TGTGCCAGCAGTATAGGAGGATCAGATACGCAGTATTTT.